This T cell receptor (beta chain) was identified during a study of molecular identifiers for immune sequencing clone quantification. Findings and limits, study-wide: Barcode collisions between identical TCR molecules could shrink estimates of highly expanded clone sizes.

Between the trimmed V and J ends, which lost 3 bases and 6 bases, there was a span of 19 bases. CDR1 is SGDLS and CDR2 is YYNGEE in the germline V gene. CDR3 length: 16 amino acids. Using a CD8+CD4-CCR7+CD45RA+ phenotype, naive CD8 T cells were sorted. Worth noting for this clonotype: Its matching antigen is unknown. A much more abundant neighbour one base away suggests this may be a read error.

TCRdb independently ran MiXCR on the PCR reads; one entry per CDR3 protein. Of 550,000 to 750,000 distinct CDR3 sequences in the sample, about 20% were seen once. This clonotype originated in a human donor in good health. Some libraries in this study had Jurkat cell RNA spiked in. Source material: naive CD8+ T cells from blood, with Jurkat cell RNA spiked in. Subset noted: FACS-sorted CD8+CD4-CCR7+CD45RA+ naive T cells. This sequence joins TRBV9 and TRBJ2-4; tentative D call: TRBD1 (6 bases). CDR3 amino acids: CASSGTGMDGRNIQYF. CDR3 sequence (DNA): TGTGCCAGCAGCGGAACAGGGATGGACGGCAGAAACATTCAGTACTTC.